This T cell receptor (beta chain) stems from a study of monozygotic twins with inflammatory bowel disease. From its re-call of the 5' RACE reads, TCRdb lists each CDR3 protein once, without DNA. Its table lists more than 300,000 distinct CDR3 sequences. CDR3 length equals 15 residues. This TCR derives from a human donor with ulcerative colitis or Crohn's disease, or a healthy co-twin of an affected twin (not recorded which). Specimen: blood. The chain uses TRBV12-3 or TRBV12-4 and TRBJ2-3; the TRBD1 assignment by TCRdb is unverifiable without DNA. CDR3: CASSPQGQSTDTQYF.